The 15 T cell receptor beta chains listed next were all sequenced from one sample in a study of spatial heterogeneity in lung cancer. TCRdb called the 5' RACE reads again in MiXCR, with one record for every CDR3 protein. The table has 8,100 or so distinct CDR3 sequences, around 5% seen once. Time point indicated: sample taken at primary tumor resection. Whole RNA, isolated from tumor, nontumor lung or frozen PBMC, was sequenced without prior sorting. Source: PBMCs, taken at surgery. These receptors were collected from a male donor with early-stage non-small cell lung cancer.

Ten or more counts support this clonotype. The chain has TRBV27 and TRBJ2-7; 8 positions agree with TRBD2. CDR1 MNHEY and CDR2 SMNVEV come from the germline V gene (reference sequence). The CDR3 runs to 15 residues. J lost 5 bases, V lost 6 bases, and 12 bases had no gene match. This chain's CDR3 is CASSNLAGGPNEQYF. In DNA form, the CDR3 reads TGTGCCAGCAGCAATCTAGCGGGCGGGCCCAACGAGCAGTACTTC.

This clonotype was seen many times. The chain couples TRBV20-1 to TRBJ2-1; TRBD2 matches 9 bases. CDR1 is DFQATT and CDR2 is SNEGSKA in the germline V gene (reference sequence). The CDR3 runs 15 residues. Trimming cost V 4 bases and J 2 bases; bases outside gene matches: 6. The DNA of the CDR3 is TGCAGTGCTACCCCGTCTAGCGGGACCTACAATGAGCAGTTCTTC. This codes for CSATPSSGTYNEQFF.

Many counts were recorded for this clonotype. The V call is TRBV5-1, the J call TRBJ1-4, with a possible D match to TRBD1 (6 bases). V was cut by 0 bases and J by 8 bases, with 8 bases left in between. The CDR3 loop spans 13 amino acids. The germline V gene encodes CDR1 SGHRS and CDR2 YFSETQ. The CDR3 is CASSLGGAEKLFF. CDR3 DNA sequence: TGCGCCAGCAGCTTGGGGGGGGCCGAAAAACTGTTTTTT.

This clonotype was recorded a few times. V gene TRBV5-4 combines with J gene TRBJ1-6; D gene uncertain. The germline V and J ends were trimmed by 0 bases and 3 bases, with 16 bases remaining between them. Germline CDR1 reads SGHNT; CDR2 reads YYREEE (reference sequence). This CDR3 contains 18 residues. The CDR3 DNA sequence: TGTGCCAGCAGCTTGGATCCTGGCCAGGCCCTCTATAATTCACCCCTCCACTTT. It yields the protein CASSLDPGQALYNSPLHF.

This clonotype was observed many times. This chain links TRBV6-5 with TRBJ2-3; 9 positions match TRBD1. Unmatched junction bases numbered 5, after V lost 5 bases and J lost 2 bases. The length of the CDR3 is 15 residues. Germline V CDR1 and CDR2: MNHEY, SVGAGI. The CDR3 loop is CASSPRTGVTDTQYF. The DNA for the CDR3 is TGTGCCAGCAGTCCCCGGACAGGGGTCACAGATACGCAGTATTTT.

This clonotype has ten or more counts. The chain combines TRBV6-6 with TRBJ2-2; D unclear. This CDR3 is 17 amino acids long. Per the germline V gene, CDR1 is MNHNY and CDR2 is SVGAGI (reference sequence). V shed 3 bases and J shed 0 bases, with 14 bases lying between them. Here the CDR3 reads CASSYNSLTANTGELFF. In nucleotides, the CDR3 is TGTGCCAGCAGTTATAATTCCCTAACCGCGAACACCGGGGAGCTGTTTTTT.

Ten or more counts support this clonotype. The chain has TRBV18 and TRBJ2-3; no definite D call. CDR1 and CDR2 (germline): KGHSH, LQKENI. Deletions cut 2 bases from V and 1 base from J, with 7 bases between. This CDR3 comprises 14 residues. DNA for the CDR3: TGTGCCAGCTCACCAGTGCAGGGCACAGATACGCAGTATTTT. Residues: CASSPVQGTDTQYF.

This clonotype was detected only a few times. The rearrangement links TRBV5-1 to TRBJ2-3; 7 nucleotides match TRBD1. The CDR3 sequence is 14 residues long. CDR1 is SGHRS and CDR2 is YFSETQ in the germline V gene. V was pared by 6 bases and J by 5 bases, with 9 bases of the junction left unmatched. The CDR3 sequence: CASTFGTVRDTQYF. CDR3 bases: TGCGCCAGCACCTTCGGGACAGTCAGAGATACGCAGTATTTT.

At least ten counts were recorded for this clonotype. The chain carries TRBV20-1 and TRBJ1-2, with no clear D. Germline assignment: CDR1 DFQATT and CDR2 SNEGSKA (reference sequence). Between the trimmed V and J ends, which lost 3 bases and 1 base, there was a span of 6 bases. CDR3 length: 12 amino acids. CDR3 bases: TGCAGTGCTAGCGACCTTAACTATGGCTACACCTTC. Translation: CSASDLNYGYTF.

Many counts were recorded for this clonotype. The V and J genes are TRBV11-2 and TRBJ1-4; D is unresolved. CDR1 is SGHAT, CDR2 FQNNGV, per germline. Trimming pared 6 bases from V and 3 bases from J, leaving 11 bases between. The CDR3 consists of 14 residues. The CDR3 DNA reads as TGTGCCAGCAGGGCCGGACGGGCTAATGAAAAACTGTTTTTT. Its protein product is CASRAGRANEKLFF.

This clonotype has ten or more counts. The rearrangement links TRBV13 to TRBJ1-2; the match to TRBD1 covers 7 bases. The CDR3 contains 13 residues. Germline CDR1 is PRHDT and CDR2 is FYEKMQ (reference sequence). The ends lost 4 bases at V and 8 bases at J; junction bases unmatched: 7. CDR3 residues: CASSSNTGEGYTF. The CDR3 coding sequence is TGTGCCAGCAGCTCAAACACAGGGGAAGGCTACACCTTC.

This clonotype is medium-sized by share. V gene TRBV12-3 or TRBV12-4 combines with J gene TRBJ2-3; perhaps TRBD2 as D (6 bases). The germline V and J ends were trimmed by 7 bases and 2 bases, with 16 bases remaining between them. The CDR3 contains 15 residues. The CDR3 nucleotides read TGTGCCAGCACCCCGGTGGTAGCGGCCACAGATACGCAGTATTTT. It is translated as CASTPVVAATDTQYF.

This clonotype is medium-sized. The rearrangement uses TRBV7-8 and TRBJ2-7, with D unclear. There are 14 residues in the CDR3. The germline V gene encodes CDR1 SGHVS and CDR2 FQNEAQ. V lost 3 bases to trimming and J lost 0 bases, with 9 bases between them. The CDR3 here is CASSFWASSYEQYF. Here the CDR3 DNA reads TGTGCCAGCAGCTTTTGGGCTAGCTCCTACGAGCAGTACTTC.

This clonotype occurred many times. This chain connects TRBV12-3 or TRBV12-4 to TRBJ2-3, with TRBD2 identical over 11 bases. The CDR3 is 17 amino acids. V lost 2 bases to trimming and J lost 2 bases; unmatched junction nucleotides: 6. CDR3: CASSLMSTSGVTDTQYF. In nucleotides, the CDR3 is TGTGCCAGCAGTTTAATGTCGACTAGCGGGGTCACAGATACGCAGTATTTT.

At least ten counts were recorded for this clonotype. J is TRBJ1-1 and V is TRBV12-3 or TRBV12-4; possible D gene TRBD1, 5 bases. V was pared by 6 bases and J by 1 base, with 24 bases between. The length of the CDR3 is 18 residues. This chain's CDR3 is CASRSFPDPGQKNTEAFF. CDR3 nucleotide sequence: TGTGCCAGCAGAAGTTTCCCTGATCCGGGGCAGAAGAACACTGAAGCTTTCTTT.